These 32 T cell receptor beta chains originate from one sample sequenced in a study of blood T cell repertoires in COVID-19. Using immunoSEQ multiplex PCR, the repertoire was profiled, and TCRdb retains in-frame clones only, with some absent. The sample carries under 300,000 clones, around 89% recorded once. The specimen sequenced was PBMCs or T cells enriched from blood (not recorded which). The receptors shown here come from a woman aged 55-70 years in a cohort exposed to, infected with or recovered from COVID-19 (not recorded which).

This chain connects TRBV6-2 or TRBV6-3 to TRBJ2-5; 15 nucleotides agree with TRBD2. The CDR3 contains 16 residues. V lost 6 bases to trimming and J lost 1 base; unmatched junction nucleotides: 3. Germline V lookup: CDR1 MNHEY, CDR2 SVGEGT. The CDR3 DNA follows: TGTGCCAGCAGCCGGACTAGCGGGAGGGCCCAAGAGACCCAGTACTTC. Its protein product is CASSRTSGRAQETQYF.

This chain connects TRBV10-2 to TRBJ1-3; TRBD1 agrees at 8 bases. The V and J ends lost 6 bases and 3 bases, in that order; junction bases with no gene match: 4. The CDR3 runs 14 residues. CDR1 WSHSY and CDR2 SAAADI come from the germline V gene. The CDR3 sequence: CASSRGLDGNTIYF. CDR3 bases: TGCGCCAGCAGCAGGGGGCTCGATGGAAACACCATATATTTT.

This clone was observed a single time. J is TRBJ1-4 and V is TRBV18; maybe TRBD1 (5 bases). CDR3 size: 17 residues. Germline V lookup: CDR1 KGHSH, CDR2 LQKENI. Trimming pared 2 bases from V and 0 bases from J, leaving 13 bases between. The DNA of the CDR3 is TGTGCCAGCTCACCAGCCGGAGCGACAGCAACTAATGAAAAACTGTTTTTT. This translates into CASSPAGATATNEKLFF.

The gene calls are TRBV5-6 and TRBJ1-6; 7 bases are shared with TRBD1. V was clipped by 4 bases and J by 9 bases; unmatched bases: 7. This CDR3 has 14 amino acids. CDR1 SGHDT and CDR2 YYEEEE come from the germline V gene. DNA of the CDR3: TGTGCCAGCAGCGCTCGACAGGGCAGTTCACCCCTCCACTTT. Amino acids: CASSARQGSSPLHF.

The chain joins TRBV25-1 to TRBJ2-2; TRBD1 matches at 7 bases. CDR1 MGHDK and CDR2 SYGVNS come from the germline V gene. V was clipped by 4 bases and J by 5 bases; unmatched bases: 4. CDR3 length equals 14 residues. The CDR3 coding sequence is TGTGCCAGCAGTGCCGACAGGGTGACCGGGGAGCTGTTTTTT. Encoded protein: CASSADRVTGELFF.

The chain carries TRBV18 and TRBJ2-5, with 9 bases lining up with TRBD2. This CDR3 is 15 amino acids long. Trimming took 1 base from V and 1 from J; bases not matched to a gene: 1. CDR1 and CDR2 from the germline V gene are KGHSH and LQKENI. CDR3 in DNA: TGTGCCAGCTCACCACTAGCGGGAGTCCAAGAGACCCAGTACTTC. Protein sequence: CASSPLAGVQETQYF.

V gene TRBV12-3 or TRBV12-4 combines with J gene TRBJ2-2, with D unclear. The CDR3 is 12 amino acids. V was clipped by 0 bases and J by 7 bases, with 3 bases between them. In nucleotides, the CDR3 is TGTGCCAGCAGTTTAGCCCTCGGGGAGCTGTTTTTT. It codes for CASSLALGELFF.

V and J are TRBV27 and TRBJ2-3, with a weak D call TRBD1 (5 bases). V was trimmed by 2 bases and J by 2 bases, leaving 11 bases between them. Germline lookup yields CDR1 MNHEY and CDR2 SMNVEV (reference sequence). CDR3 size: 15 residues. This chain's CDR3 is CASSLGARFTDTQYF. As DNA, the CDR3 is TGTGCCAGCAGTTTAGGGGCCAGGTTCACAGATACGCAGTATTTT.

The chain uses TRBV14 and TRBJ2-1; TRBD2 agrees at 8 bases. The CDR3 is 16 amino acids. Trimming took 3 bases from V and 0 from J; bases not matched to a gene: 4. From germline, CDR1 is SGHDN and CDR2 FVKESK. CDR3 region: CASSHLAGPSYNEQFF. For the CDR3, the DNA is TGTGCCAGCAGCCATTTAGCGGGACCCTCCTACAATGAGCAGTTCTTC.

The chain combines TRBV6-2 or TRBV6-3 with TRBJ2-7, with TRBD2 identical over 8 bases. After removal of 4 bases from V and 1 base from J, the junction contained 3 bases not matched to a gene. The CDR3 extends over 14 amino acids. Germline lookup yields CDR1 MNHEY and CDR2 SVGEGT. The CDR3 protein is CASSWSSGSYEQYF. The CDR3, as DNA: TGTGCCAGCAGTTGGTCTAGCGGGTCCTACGAGCAGTACTTC.

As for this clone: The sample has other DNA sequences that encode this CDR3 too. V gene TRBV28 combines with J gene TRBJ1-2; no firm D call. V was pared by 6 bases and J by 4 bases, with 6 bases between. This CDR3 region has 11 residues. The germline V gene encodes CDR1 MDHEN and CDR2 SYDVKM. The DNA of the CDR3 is TGTGCCAGCAGCACGGGCTATGGCTACACCTTC. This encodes CASSTGYGYTF.

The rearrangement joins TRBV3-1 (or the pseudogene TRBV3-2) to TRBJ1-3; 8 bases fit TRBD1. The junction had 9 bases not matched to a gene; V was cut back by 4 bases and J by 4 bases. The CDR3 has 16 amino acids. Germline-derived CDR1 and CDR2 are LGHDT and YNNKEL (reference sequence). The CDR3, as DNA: TGTGCCAGCAGCCGACACCCAAGGACAGGGGGAAACACCATATATTTT. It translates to CASSRHPRTGGNTIYF.

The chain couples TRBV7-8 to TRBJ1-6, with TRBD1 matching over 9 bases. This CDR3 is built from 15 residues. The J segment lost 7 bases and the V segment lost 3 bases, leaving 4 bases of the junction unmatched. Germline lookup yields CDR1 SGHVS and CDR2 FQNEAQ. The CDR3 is CASSLGQGWNSPLHF. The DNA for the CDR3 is TGTGCCAGCAGCTTGGGACAGGGATGGAATTCACCCCTCCACTTT.

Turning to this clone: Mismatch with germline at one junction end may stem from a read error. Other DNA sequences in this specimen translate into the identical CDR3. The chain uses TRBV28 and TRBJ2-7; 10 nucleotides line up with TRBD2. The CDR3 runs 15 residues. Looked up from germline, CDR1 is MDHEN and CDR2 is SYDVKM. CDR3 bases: TGTGCCAGTAGTTTCAGGGGACTAGCGAGAAGCGAGCAGTACTTC. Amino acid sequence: CASSFRGLARSEQYF.

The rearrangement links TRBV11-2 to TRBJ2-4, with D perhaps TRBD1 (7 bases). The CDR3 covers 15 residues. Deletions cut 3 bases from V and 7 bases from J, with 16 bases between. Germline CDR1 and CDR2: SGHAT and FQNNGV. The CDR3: CASSFGRGALNIQYF. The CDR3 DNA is TGTGCCAGCAGCTTCGGCAGGGGGGCGTTGAACATTCAGTACTTC.

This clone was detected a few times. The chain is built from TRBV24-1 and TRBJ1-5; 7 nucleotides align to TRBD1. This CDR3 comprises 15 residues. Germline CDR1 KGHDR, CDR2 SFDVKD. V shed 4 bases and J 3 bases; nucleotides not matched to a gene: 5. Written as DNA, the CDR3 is TGTGCCACCAGTGACCCGGGACAGCTCAATCAGCCCCAGCATTTT. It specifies CATSDPGQLNQPQHF.

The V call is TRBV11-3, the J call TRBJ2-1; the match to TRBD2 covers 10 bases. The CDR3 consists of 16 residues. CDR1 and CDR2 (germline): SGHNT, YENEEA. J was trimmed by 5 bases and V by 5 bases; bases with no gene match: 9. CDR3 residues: CASSPLGLAGDNEQFF. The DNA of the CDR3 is TGTGCCAGCAGCCCGCTTGGCCTAGCGGGAGACAATGAGCAGTTCTTC.

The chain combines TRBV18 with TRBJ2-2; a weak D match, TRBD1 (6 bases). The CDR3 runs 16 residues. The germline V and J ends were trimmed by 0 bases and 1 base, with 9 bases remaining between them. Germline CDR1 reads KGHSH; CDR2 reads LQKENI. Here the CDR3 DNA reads TGTGCCAGCTCACCACCGAAGACAGGGAACACCGGGGAGCTGTTTTTT. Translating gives CASSPPKTGNTGELFF.

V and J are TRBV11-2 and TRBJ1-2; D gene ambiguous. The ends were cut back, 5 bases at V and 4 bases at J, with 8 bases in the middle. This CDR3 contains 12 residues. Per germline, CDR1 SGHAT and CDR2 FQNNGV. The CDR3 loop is CASSPEGYGYTF. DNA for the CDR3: TGTGCCAGCAGCCCCGAGGGCTATGGCTACACCTTC. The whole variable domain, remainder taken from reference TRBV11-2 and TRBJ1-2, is EAGVAQSPRYKIIEKRQSVAFWCNPISGHATLYWYQQILGQGPKLLIQFQNNGVVDDSQLPKDRFSAERLKGVDSTLKIQPAKLEDSAVYLCASSPEGYGYTFGSGTRLTVV.

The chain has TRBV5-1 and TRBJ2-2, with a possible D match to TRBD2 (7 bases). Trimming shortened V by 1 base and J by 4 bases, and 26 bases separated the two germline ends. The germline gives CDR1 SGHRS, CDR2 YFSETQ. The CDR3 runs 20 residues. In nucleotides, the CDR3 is TGCGCCAGCAGCTTGACCCGGCTAGGTGGGAGGGGGAGAACCACCGGGGAGCTGTTTTTT. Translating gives CASSLTRLGGRGRTTGELFF.

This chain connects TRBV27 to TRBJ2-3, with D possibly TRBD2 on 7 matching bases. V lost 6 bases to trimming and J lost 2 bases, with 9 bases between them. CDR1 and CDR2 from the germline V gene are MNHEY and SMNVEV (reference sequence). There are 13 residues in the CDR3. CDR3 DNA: TGTGCCAGCAGAGGGGGGGACACAGATACGCAGTATTTT. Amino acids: CASRGGDTDTQYF.

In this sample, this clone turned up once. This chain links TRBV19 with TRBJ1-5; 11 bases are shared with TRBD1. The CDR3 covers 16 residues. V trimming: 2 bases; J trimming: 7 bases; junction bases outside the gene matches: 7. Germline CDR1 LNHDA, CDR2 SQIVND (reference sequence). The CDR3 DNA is TGTGCCAGTAGTATAACCGGACAGGGGGCTTCCCAGCCCCAGCATTTT. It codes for CASSITGQGASQPQHF.

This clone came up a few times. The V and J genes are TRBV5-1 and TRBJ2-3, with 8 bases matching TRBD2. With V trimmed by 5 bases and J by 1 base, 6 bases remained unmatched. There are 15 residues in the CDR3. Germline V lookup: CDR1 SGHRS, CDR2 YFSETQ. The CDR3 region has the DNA TGCGCCAGCAGACAGAGCGGGAGCGGCACAGATACGCAGTATTTT. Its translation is CASRQSGSGTDTQYF.

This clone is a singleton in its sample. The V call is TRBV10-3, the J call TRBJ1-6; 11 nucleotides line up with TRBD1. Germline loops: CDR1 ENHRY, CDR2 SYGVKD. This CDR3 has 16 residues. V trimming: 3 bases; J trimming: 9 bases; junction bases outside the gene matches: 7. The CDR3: CAISENGQGAISPLHF. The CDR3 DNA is TGTGCCATCAGTGAAAACGGACAGGGGGCAATTTCACCCCTCCACTTT.

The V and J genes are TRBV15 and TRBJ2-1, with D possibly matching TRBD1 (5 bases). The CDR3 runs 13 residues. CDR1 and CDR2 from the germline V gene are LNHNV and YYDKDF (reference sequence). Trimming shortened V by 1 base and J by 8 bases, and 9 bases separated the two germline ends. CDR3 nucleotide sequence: TGTGCCACCAGCAGAGGGCAGGGCTATGAGCAGTTCTTC. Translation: CATSRGQGYEQFF.

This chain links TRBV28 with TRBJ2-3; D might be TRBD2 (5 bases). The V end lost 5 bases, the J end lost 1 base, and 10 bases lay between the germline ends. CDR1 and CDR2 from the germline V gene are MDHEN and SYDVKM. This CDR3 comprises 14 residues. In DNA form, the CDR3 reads TGTGCCAGCAGTCCCCCCGGGGGCACAGATACGCAGTATTTT. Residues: CASSPPGGTDTQYF.

The CDR3 loop reads CASSLQGADQETQYF. The CDR3 nucleotides read TGTGCCAGCAGTCTCCAGGGGGCGGATCAAGAGACCCAGTACTTC. V gene TRBV2 combines with J gene TRBJ2-5; 8 positions match TRBD1. This CDR3 is 15 amino acids long. The V gene end was trimmed by 5 bases and the J gene end by 2 bases; junction bases not matched to a gene: 7. Germline lookup yields CDR1 SNHLY and CDR2 FYNNEI.

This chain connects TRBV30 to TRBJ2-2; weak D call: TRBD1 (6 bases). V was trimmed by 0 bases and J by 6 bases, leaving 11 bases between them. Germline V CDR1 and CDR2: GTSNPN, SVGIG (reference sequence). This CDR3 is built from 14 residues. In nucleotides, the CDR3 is TGTGCCTGGAGTGTAGGGGGAAAGTCCGGGGAGCTGTTTTTT. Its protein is CAWSVGGKSGELFF.

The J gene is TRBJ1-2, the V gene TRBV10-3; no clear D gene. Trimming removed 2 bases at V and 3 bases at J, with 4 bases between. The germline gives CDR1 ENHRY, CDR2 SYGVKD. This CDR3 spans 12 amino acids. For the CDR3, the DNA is TGTGCCATCAGTGAGGGCTACTATGGCTACACCTTC. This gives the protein CAISEGYYGYTF.

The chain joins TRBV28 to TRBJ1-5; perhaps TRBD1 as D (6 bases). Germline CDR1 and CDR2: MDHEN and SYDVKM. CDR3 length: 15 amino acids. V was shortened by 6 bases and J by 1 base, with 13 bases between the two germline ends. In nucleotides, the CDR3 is TGTGCCAGCAGGTCACAGGGTTCGAGCAATCAGCCCCAGCATTTT. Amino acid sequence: CASRSQGSSNQPQHF.

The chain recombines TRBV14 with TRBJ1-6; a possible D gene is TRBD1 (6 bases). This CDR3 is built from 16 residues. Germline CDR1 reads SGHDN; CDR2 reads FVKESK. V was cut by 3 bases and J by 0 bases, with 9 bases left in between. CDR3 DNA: TGTGCCAGCAGCCACCCGACAGGCTCCTATAATTCACCCCTCCACTTT. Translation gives CASSHPTGSYNSPLHF.

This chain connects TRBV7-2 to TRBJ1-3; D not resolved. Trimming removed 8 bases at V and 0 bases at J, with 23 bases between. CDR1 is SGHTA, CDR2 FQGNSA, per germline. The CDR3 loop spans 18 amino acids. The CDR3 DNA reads TGTGCCAGCGCGGTTAGGGCCACTCGCGACTACTCTGGAAACACCATATATTTT. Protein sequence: CASAVRATRDYSGNTIYF. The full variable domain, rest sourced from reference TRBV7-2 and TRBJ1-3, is GAGVSQSPSNKVTEKGKDVELRCDPISGHTALYWYRQSLGQGLEFLIYFQGNSAPDKSGLPSDRFSAERTGGSVSTLTIQRTQQEDSAVYLCASAVRATRDYSGNTIYFGEGSWLTVV.